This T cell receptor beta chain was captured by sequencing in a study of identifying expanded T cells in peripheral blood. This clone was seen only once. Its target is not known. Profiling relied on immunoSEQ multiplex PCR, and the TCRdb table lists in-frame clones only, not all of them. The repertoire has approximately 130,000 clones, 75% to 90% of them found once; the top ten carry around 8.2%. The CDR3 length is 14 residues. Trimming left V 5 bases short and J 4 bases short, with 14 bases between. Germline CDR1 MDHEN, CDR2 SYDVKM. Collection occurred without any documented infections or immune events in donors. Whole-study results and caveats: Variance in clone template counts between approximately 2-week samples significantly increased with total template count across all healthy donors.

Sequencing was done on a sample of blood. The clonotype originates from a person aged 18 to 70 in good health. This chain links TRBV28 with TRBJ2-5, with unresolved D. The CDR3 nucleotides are TGTGCCAGCAGTAGGGCAGAATTTGGAGAGACCCAGTACTTC. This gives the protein CASSRAEFGETQYF.